This T cell receptor (beta chain) was identified during a study of control samples from healthy donors and cancer patients. V was pared by 6 bases and J by 3 bases, with 8 bases of the junction left unmatched. CDR3 length: 15 amino acids. The germline CDR1 and CDR2 sequences are SGHTA and FQGTGA. Repertoires were generated with immunoSEQ multiplex PCR, while TCRdb's copy carries only in-frame clones and drops some. The profile shows approximately 90,000 clones, just over 90% of them singletons. The source is a woman aged 25 to 39 in good health. Input material: blood. This chain links TRBV7-3 with TRBJ2-1; 7 bases are a match to TRBD2. This CDR3 reads CASSERGERYNEQFF. CDR3 bases: TGTGCCAGCAGTGAACGGGGGGAACGCTACAATGAGCAGTTCTTC.